The entry below describes one T cell receptor beta chain. This sample was taken from a study of blood T cell repertoires in COVID-19. The overall study: Material from acute and convalescent COVID-19 was sourced from the United States, Italy and Spain. The analysed material was cDNA or gDNA that came from T cells, B-cell-depleted T cells, or PBMCs.

Original processing notes: Reference gene primers were amplified, and this amplification served to estimate nucleated cell counts. Produced via immunoSEQ multiplex PCR; TCRdb's table is partial and in-frame only. V and J calls and clone size are as listed in that table; D and trimming were resolved from the DNA. The sample records 150,000 to 180,000 clones, about 79% being singletons. V lost 2 bases, J lost 5 bases, and 4 bases stayed unmatched. The CDR3 spans 15 residues. Germline V lookup: CDR1 KGHSH, CDR2 LQKENI. The sequenced sample was peripheral blood. This receptor was identified in a woman aged 60-75 years with acute or convalescent COVID-19. The gene calls are TRBV18 and TRBJ2-2; TRBD1 aligns across 8 bases. CDR3 sequence: CASSPGQGRTGELFF. CDR3 nucleotides: TGTGCCAGCTCACCAGGACAGGGTCGGACCGGGGAGCTGTTTTTT.